A single sample gave rise to the 25 T cell receptor beta chains below, sequenced in a study of a mutant IDH1 vaccine in newly diagnosed glioma. As to time point: week 23, last vaccination. Each dose of the vaccine consisted of 300 ug of mutant IDH1 20-mer peptide, with topical imiquimod. Their antigens are not known. Assay: immunoSEQ multiplex PCR; the TCRdb copy retains only in-frame clones and omits some. Of tens of thousands of clones in the sample, roughly 81% were seen once. The material sequenced was PBMCs, taken from a glioma patient whose treatment included an IDH1 peptide vaccine. The origin of the receptors is a woman aged 40 to 50 with glioma. Some clones in this sample may be carry-over from other donors' samples.

This chain joins TRBV15 and TRBJ2-3, with no clear D. This CDR3 contains 18 residues. Germline V lookup: CDR1 LNHNV, CDR2 YYDKDF (reference sequence). Trimming took off 0 bases at V and 2 bases at J, with 18 bases between the two ends. The CDR3: CATSRDPPAQETTDTQYF. In nucleotides, the CDR3 is TGTGCCACCAGCAGAGATCCCCCGGCTCAGGAGACCACAGATACGCAGTATTTT.

The chain combines TRBV25-1 with TRBJ2-3; TRBD2 matches 11 bases. CDR1 and CDR2 (germline): MGHDK, SYGVNS. The CDR3 covers 16 residues. Trimming cost V 5 bases and J 1 base; bases outside gene matches: 5. In DNA form, the CDR3 reads TGTGCCAGCAGTTTAGCGGGGGGGCCGCGCACAGATACGCAGTATTTT. This translates into CASSLAGGPRTDTQYF.

This chain links TRBV5-1 with TRBJ2-1, with 9 bases that match TRBD2. The V gene end was trimmed by 2 bases and the J gene end by 2 bases; junction bases not matched to a gene: 2. CDR1 and CDR2 from the germline V gene are SGHRS and YFSETQ. The CDR3 length is 15 residues. This CDR3 is CASSLGGGAYNEQFF. DNA for the CDR3: TGCGCCAGCAGCTTAGGCGGGGGGGCCTACAATGAGCAGTTCTTC.

V and J are TRBV15 and TRBJ2-7; TRBD2 is a possible D gene (7 bases). V was pared by 0 bases and J by 9 bases, with 21 bases between. CDR1 and CDR2 (germline): LNHNV, YYDKDF (reference sequence). The CDR3 is 16 amino acids. CDR3 loop: CATSRDRLVGGAGQYF. For the CDR3, the DNA is TGTGCCACCAGCAGAGATCGGTTGGTGGGGGGGGCCGGGCAGTACTTC. The variable domain in full, with the rest retrieved from reference TRBV15 and TRBJ2-7, is DAMVIQNPRYQVTQFGKPVTLSCSQTLNHNVMYWYQQKSSQAPKLLFHYYDKDFNNEADTPDNFQSRRPNTSFCFLDIRSPGLGDTAMYLCATSRDRLVGGAGQYFGPGTRLTVT.

The rearrangement joins TRBV6-5 to TRBJ1-1, with TRBD1 matching 10 bases. The CDR3 sequence is 14 residues long. Trimming took 6 bases from V and 2 from J; bases not matched to a gene: 3. The V gene's germline CDR1 is MNHEY and CDR2 SVGAGI. The CDR3 here is CASRGDRGNTEAFF. CDR3 nucleotides: TGTGCCAGCAGGGGGGACAGGGGAAACACTGAAGCTTTCTTT.

The chain employs TRBV2 and TRBJ2-3; no clear D. This CDR3 comprises 14 residues. Germline V gene data show CDR1 as SNHLY and CDR2 as FYNNEI. V was clipped by 1 base and J by 9 bases, with 14 bases between them. The DNA for the CDR3 is TGTGCCAGCAGTGAAGAAGGCCTCTCCCGCACGCAGTATTTT. This gives the protein CASSEEGLSRTQYF.

The chain uses TRBV6-5 and TRBJ1-2; TRBD1 might be the D (5 bases). CDR1 MNHEY and CDR2 SVGAGI come from the germline V gene. Trimming shortened V by 6 bases and J by 4 bases, and 6 bases separated the two germline ends. The CDR3 loop spans 11 amino acids. As DNA, the CDR3 is TGTGCCAGCAGGACAGCCTATGGCTACACCTTC. Amino acid sequence: CASRTAYGYTF.

J is TRBJ1-5 and V is TRBV4-3; tentatively, D is TRBD1 (6 bases). Trimming pared 1 base from V and 5 bases from J, leaving 15 bases between. The CDR3 is 16 amino acids. Germline assignment: CDR1 LGHNA and CDR2 YSLEER. Written as DNA, the CDR3 is TGCGCCAGCAGCCAAGGAGGGGGGCGGGAACATCAGCCCCAGCATTTT. Amino acid sequence: CASSQGGGREHQPQHF.

V usage is TRBV9 and J usage is TRBJ2-1; TRBD2 matches 9 bases. From germline, CDR1 is SGDLS and CDR2 YYNGEE. V was clipped by 6 bases and J by 1 base; unmatched bases: 8. This CDR3 spans 16 amino acids. CDR3: CASTLSGGLSYNEQFF. CDR3 DNA: TGTGCCAGCACCTTAAGCGGGGGGCTTTCCTACAATGAGCAGTTCTTC.

The rearrangement links TRBV5-4 to TRBJ2-7; 9 positions agree with TRBD2. V shed 2 bases, J shed 4 bases, and the junction held 7 bases outside the gene matches. This CDR3 comprises 15 residues. Germline-derived CDR1 and CDR2 are SGHNT and YYREEE (reference sequence). CDR3 amino acids: CASSFSRGGSYEQYF. CDR3 in DNA: TGTGCCAGCAGCTTTTCGCGGGGGGGCTCGTACGAGCAGTACTTC.

The count of this clone is one. The chain uses TRBV6-6 and TRBJ2-2; 12 positions agree with TRBD2. Germline-derived CDR1 and CDR2 are MNHNY and SVGAGI (reference sequence). With V trimmed by 8 bases and J by 1 base, 5 bases remained unmatched. The CDR3 length is 16 residues. DNA for the CDR3: TGTGCCAGCCCGACTAGCGGGGGAGGGAACACCGGGGAGCTGTTTTTT. Its translation: CASPTSGGGNTGELFF.

This clone was picked up a small number of times. This chain connects TRBV4-1 to TRBJ1-5; D is unresolved. V lost 0 bases to trimming and J lost 5 bases, with 11 bases between them. Germline CDR1 reads MGHRA; CDR2 reads YSYEKL. This CDR3 region has 15 residues. The CDR3 DNA sequence: TGCGCCAGCAGCCAAGATCTTACCGGTCATCAGCCCCAGCATTTT. It encodes CASSQDLTGHQPQHF.

The chain employs TRBV18 and TRBJ2-2, with D perhaps TRBD2 (6 bases). CDR1 is KGHSH and CDR2 is LQKENI in the germline V gene. The CDR3 runs 15 residues. V lost 6 bases and J lost 7, with 18 bases in between. The CDR3 spells CASSLGGAGYGELFF. Written as DNA, the CDR3 is TGTGCCAGCTCTCTTGGAGGGGCCGGGTACGGGGAGCTGTTTTTT.

This rearrangement joins TRBV19 to TRBJ1-1; D remains unclear. In germline, CDR1 is LNHDA, CDR2 SQIVND (reference sequence). CDR3 size: 13 residues. V lost 6 bases, J lost 1 base, and 9 bases lay in between. CDR3 protein: CASSSYRNTEAFF. CDR3 DNA: TGTGCCAGTAGCAGTTACAGGAACACTGAAGCTTTCTTT.

The V call is TRBV2, the J call TRBJ1-2; TRBD1 agrees at 7 bases. V trimming: 9 bases; J trimming: 7 bases; junction bases outside the gene matches: 17. CDR1 and CDR2 (germline): SNHLY, FYNNEI. This CDR3 is 15 amino acids long. For the CDR3, the DNA is TGTGCCAGTAACCGGGACAGAGAAATAATTGGTGGCTACACCTTC. It codes for CASNRDREIIGGYTF.

This sequence joins TRBV30 and TRBJ1-3, with D perhaps TRBD1 (5 bases). Germline CDR1 is GTSNPN and CDR2 is SVGIG (reference sequence). CDR3 length: 12 residues. The CDR3 DNA reads TGTGCTGGACACAACTCTGGAAACACCATATATTTT. Translated: CAGHNSGNTIYF.

The chain links TRBV29-1 to TRBJ2-7, with TRBD1 identical over 9 bases. Germline V gene lookup returns CDR1 SQVTM and CDR2 ANQGSEA. CDR3 length: 15 amino acids. V shed 4 bases and J 2 bases; nucleotides not matched to a gene: 9. Here the CDR3 DNA reads TGCAGCGTTGCGGGGGACAGGGAAAGAACCTACGAGCAGTACTTC. Translating gives CSVAGDRERTYEQYF.

The CDR3, as DNA: TGTGCCAGCAGCCCACAGGGCGGCCTCTCCGTTATATCTGGAAACACCATATATTTT. This translates into CASSPQGGLSVISGNTIYF. The V call is TRBV7-9, the J call TRBJ1-3; the D gene is possibly TRBD1 (6 bases). There are 19 residues in the CDR3. From germline, CDR1 is SEHNR and CDR2 FQNEAQ (reference sequence). Trimming took off 5 bases at V and 1 base at J, with 24 bases between the two ends. Based on the CDR3 plus reference TRBV7-9 and TRBJ1-3, the full variable domain is DTGVSQNPRHKITKRGQNVTFRCDPISEHNRLYWYRQTLGQGPEFLTYFQNEAQLEKSRLLSDRFSAERPKGSFSTLEIQRTEQGDSAMYLCASSPQGGLSVISGNTIYFGEGSWLTVV.

The chain recombines TRBV7-2 with TRBJ2-2, with TRBD2 matching over 12 bases. Trimming took 3 bases from V and 0 from J; bases not matched to a gene: 2. The CDR3 spans 17 residues. Per the germline V gene, CDR1 is SGHTA and CDR2 is FQGNSA. The CDR3 DNA follows: TGTGCCAGCAGCTTGGCTAGCGGGGGGGCGAACACCGGGGAGCTGTTTTTT. Its translation is CASSLASGGANTGELFF.

The chain recombines TRBV11-2 with TRBJ1-1; D may be TRBD1 (5 bases). The germline V gene has CDR1 SGHAT and CDR2 FQNNGV. This CDR3 region has 15 residues. Trimming removed 1 base at V and 0 bases at J, with 9 bases between. The CDR3 DNA reads TGTGCCAGCAGCTTAGGGGACCGAATGAACACTGAAGCTTTCTTT. Translating gives CASSLGDRMNTEAFF.

Remarks on this clone: The sample contains more than one DNA sequence encoding this CDR3. The chain uses TRBV7-2 and TRBJ2-3; D might be TRBD1 or TRBD2, each matching 6 bases. This CDR3 region has 15 residues. Germline V lookup: CDR1 SGHTA, CDR2 FQGNSA. V lost 0 bases, J lost 2 bases, and 9 bases lay in between. CDR3 sequence: CASSLAGGPTDTQYF. The CDR3 coding sequence is TGTGCCAGCAGCTTAGCGGGGGGCCCCACAGATACGCAGTATTTT.

V is TRBV9 and J is TRBJ1-3; maybe TRBD1 (5 bases). V shed 6 bases and J shed 0 bases, with 19 bases lying between them. This CDR3 region has 17 residues. Germline loops: CDR1 SGDLS, CDR2 YYNGEE. CDR3 loop: CASTSRGGSFSGNTIYF. In DNA form, the CDR3 reads TGTGCCAGCACCTCCCGGGGGGGGAGTTTCTCTGGAAACACCATATATTTT.

This chain uses TRBV30 with TRBJ1-6; TRBD1 matches 10 bases. Per germline, CDR1 GTSNPN and CDR2 SVGIG (reference sequence). J gave up 16 bases and V 0 bases, and 9 bases lay outside the gene matches. The CDR3 contains 14 residues. CDR3 sequence (DNA): TGTGCCTGGAGTGTGGGACAGGGGACGACAAGACTCCACTTT. This translates into CAWSVGQGTTRLHF.

This chain connects TRBV6-1 to TRBJ1-2; 7 bases agree with TRBD1. In germline, CDR1 is MNHNS, CDR2 SASEGT. V was clipped by 6 bases and J by 8 bases; unmatched bases: 9. The CDR3 is made up of 13 amino acids. The CDR3 coding sequence is TGTGCCAGCAGAGAGGGGGCTGTGTGGGGCTACACCTTC. Translating gives CASREGAVWGYTF.

The rearrangement joins TRBV5-1 to TRBJ1-5; D remains unclear. The germline gives CDR1 SGHRS, CDR2 YFSETQ. This CDR3 has 14 amino acids. V dropped 0 bases and J dropped 0 bases, with 4 bases sitting between them. Here the CDR3 reads CASSLGNSNQPQHF. The DNA of the CDR3 is TGCGCCAGCAGCTTGGGAAATAGCAATCAGCCCCAGCATTTT.